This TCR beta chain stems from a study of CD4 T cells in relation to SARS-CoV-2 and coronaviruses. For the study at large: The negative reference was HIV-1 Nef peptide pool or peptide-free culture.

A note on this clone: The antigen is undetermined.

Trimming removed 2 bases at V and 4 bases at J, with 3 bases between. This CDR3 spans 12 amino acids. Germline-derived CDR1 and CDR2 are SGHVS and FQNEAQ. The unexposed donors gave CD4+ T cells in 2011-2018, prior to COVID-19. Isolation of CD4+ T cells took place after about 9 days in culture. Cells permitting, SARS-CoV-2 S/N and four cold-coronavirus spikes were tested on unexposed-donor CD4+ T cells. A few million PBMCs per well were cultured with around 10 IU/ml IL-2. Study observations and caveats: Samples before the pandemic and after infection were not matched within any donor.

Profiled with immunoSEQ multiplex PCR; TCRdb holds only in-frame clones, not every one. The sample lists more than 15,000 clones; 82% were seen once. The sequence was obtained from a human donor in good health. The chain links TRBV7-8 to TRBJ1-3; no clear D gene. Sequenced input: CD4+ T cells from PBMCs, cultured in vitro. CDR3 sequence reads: CASSLRGNTIYF. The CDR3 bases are TGTGCCAGCAGCTTACGCGGAAACACCATATATTTT.